This section outlines one TCR beta chain sequence together with its context. Its target is unknown. Combining a sample-barcoded 5' primer with a J-beta primer mix, a second PCR ran for roughly 7 to 11 cycles. TCRdb recomputed calls from the 5' RACE reads with MiXCR, one row per CDR3 protein. The sample has fewer than 750,000 distinct CDR3 sequences; 40% to 55% are singletons. The data were obtained in a study of blood T cells in healthy people across ages. Germline V CDR1 and CDR2: SNHLY, FYNNEI. The CDR3 covers 13 residues. Deletions cut 5 bases from V and 8 bases from J, with 12 bases between. The study's findings and limits: Diversity of TCR beta per million T cells declined in a roughly linear way with age.

This TCR derives from a man older than 75 in good health. J is TRBJ2-2 and V is TRBV2; maybe TRBD1 (6 bases). The source material was blood. The CDR3 DNA is TGTGCCAGCAGTCTGGACAGCGCAGGGGAGCTGTTTTTT. Its protein product is CASSLDSAGELFF.